Listed here is a single T cell receptor (beta chain). This entry is derived from a study of blood T cell repertoires in COVID-19. Study-level information: PBMCs, B-cell-depleted T cells, or T cells provided the cDNA or gDNA that made up the material.

Germline V gene data show CDR1 as MNHEY and CDR2 as SVGAGI. Trimming cost V 5 bases and J 4 bases, with 12 bases left between them. The CDR3 spans 14 residues. As processed by the authors: Estimation of nucleated cell counts relied on the amplification of reference gene primers. TCRdb keeps only in-frame clones here, not all; method: immunoSEQ multiplex PCR. The V and J calls and clone size come from that table; D and trimming were worked out from the DNA. The table lists around 150,000 clones, around 80% of them singletons. The material sequenced was peripheral blood. J is TRBJ2-1 and V is TRBV6-5, with no clear D. The clonotype originates from a human donor in a cohort sampled during active COVID-19. The CDR3 is CASSRTTTYNEQFF. CDR3 sequence (DNA): TGTGCCAGCAGTAGAACAACTACATACAATGAGCAGTTCTTC.